The next 28 T cell receptor beta chains were all read from a single sample in a study of shared clonotypes between healthy human individuals. Here immunoSEQ multiplex PCR was the method, and the copy in TCRdb shows in-frame clones only, minus some. The repertoire holds roughly 2.5 million clones, with around nine tenths as singletons. Material: naive CD4+ T cells sorted from blood. Indicated subset: CD45RA+ positively selected. The receptors here all came from a man between 18 and 29 years old in good health.

The V call is TRBV5-8, the J call TRBJ2-5, with 10 bases identical to TRBD2. Unmatched junction bases numbered 13, after V lost 1 base and J lost 7 bases. The germline gives CDR1 SGHTS, CDR2 YDEGEE. CDR3 length: 17 residues. CDR3: CASSLITLAGAKGTQYF. The CDR3 DNA follows: TGTGCCAGCAGCTTGATTACTCTAGCGGGGGCCAAGGGGACCCAGTACTTC.

The chain couples TRBV19 to TRBJ2-3, with D perhaps TRBD1 (5 bases). Trimming removed 7 bases at V and 6 bases at J, with 20 bases between. CDR3 length equals 15 residues. Germline CDR1 is LNHDA and CDR2 is SQIVND (reference sequence). The CDR3 DNA is TGTGCCAGTACCCAGACAGTAACGAACCCGGATACGCAGTATTTT. Encoded protein: CASTQTVTNPDTQYF.

This clone was counted between two and nine times. The chain uses TRBV14 and TRBJ2-7; D is possibly TRBD1 or TRBD2 (5 bases each). The CDR3 contains 16 residues. The germline gives CDR1 SGHDN, CDR2 FVKESK. Trimming took 5 bases from V and 3 from J, leaving 20 bases between them. The CDR3 region has the DNA TGTGCCAGCAGCAGAGGAGATCCGGGACGATTCTACGAGCAGTACTTC. Protein sequence: CASSRGDPGRFYEQYF. Variable domain in full (rest from reference TRBV14 and TRBJ2-7): EAGVTQFPSHSVIEKGQTVTLRCDPISGHDNLYWYRRVMGKEIKFLLHFVKESKQDESGMPNNRFLAERTGGTYSTLKVQPAELEDSGVYFCASSRGDPGRFYEQYFGPGTRLTVT.

This rearrangement joins TRBV19 to TRBJ2-5; 7 bases line up with TRBD1. J lost 2 bases, V lost 10 bases, and 4 bases had no gene match. The CDR3 totals 12 residues. Germline V CDR1 and CDR2: LNHDA, SQIVND (reference sequence). The DNA of the CDR3 is TGTGCCACACAGGGGAGACAAGAGACCCAGTACTTC. It encodes CATQGRQETQYF.

The chain recombines TRBV19 with TRBJ2-7, with TRBD1 as a possible D gene (5 bases). This CDR3 is built from 14 residues. Germline CDR1 reads LNHDA; CDR2 reads SQIVND (reference sequence). V was cut by 1 base and J by 4 bases, with 11 bases left in between. This CDR3 reads CASSIVDRRYEQYF. The CDR3 bases are TGTGCCAGTAGTATAGTCGACAGAAGATACGAGCAGTACTTC.

The chain is built from TRBV7-8 and TRBJ2-7, with D unresolved. This CDR3 is built from 11 residues. The germline V gene encodes CDR1 SGHVS and CDR2 FQNEAQ. Trimming took off 7 bases at V and 5 bases at J, with 9 bases between the two ends. CDR3 sequence (DNA): TGTGCCAGCACGGTAAAAGACGAGCAGTACTTC. Translation gives CASTVKDEQYF.

The chain links TRBV9 to TRBJ2-7; either TRBD1 or TRBD2 may fit D (6 bases each). V lost 0 bases and J 6 bases, leaving 19 bases between the germline ends. Germline V lookup: CDR1 SGDLS, CDR2 YYNGEE. CDR3 length equals 16 residues. In DNA, the CDR3 is TGTGCCAGCAGCGTAGGTGGGGGGCCGAACCCCCGCGAGCAGTACTTC. Its translation is CASSVGGGPNPREQYF.

J is TRBJ1-1 and V is TRBV9, with D uncertain. From germline, CDR1 is SGDLS and CDR2 YYNGEE. Trimming stripped 5 bases from V and 3 bases from J, with 8 bases between. CDR3 length equals 12 residues. Here the CDR3 DNA reads TGTGCCAGCAGTCCTACTGACACTGAAGCTTTCTTT. It yields the protein CASSPTDTEAFF.

This clone was detected only once. The chain employs TRBV2 and TRBJ1-1; D may be TRBD1 (6 bases). Trimming pared 2 bases from V and 6 bases from J, leaving 13 bases between. Germline loops: CDR1 SNHLY, CDR2 FYNNEI. The CDR3 sequence is 14 residues long. The CDR3 nucleotides read TGTGCCAGCAGTGAAACAGACAGGCGGGCTGAAGCTTTCTTT. The encoded protein is CASSETDRRAEAFF.

The V gene is TRBV18, the J gene TRBJ2-5; D unresolved. V shed 5 bases and J shed 1 base, with 8 bases lying between them. This CDR3 has 13 residues. The germline V gene encodes CDR1 KGHSH and CDR2 LQKENI. CDR3 in DNA: TGTGCCAGCTCAAAGGACCTCCAAGAGACCCAGTACTTC. Translation gives CASSKDLQETQYF.

The rearrangement links TRBV11-1 to TRBJ1-5, with no clear D. Per germline, CDR1 SGHAT and CDR2 FQDESV (reference sequence). Trimming cost V 9 bases and J 0 bases, with 9 bases left between them. This CDR3 has 13 residues. CDR3 amino acids: CARAKYSNQPQHF. CDR3 bases: TGTGCCAGGGCTAAGTATAGCAATCAGCCCCAGCATTTT.

This chain connects TRBV5-1 to TRBJ2-7; possible D gene TRBD1, 6 bases. Trimming stripped 0 bases from V and 6 bases from J, with 16 bases between. Germline CDR1 is SGHRS and CDR2 is YFSETQ. The CDR3 loop spans 15 amino acids. CDR3 nucleotides: TGCGCCAGCAGCTTGGTCGAGGGGGTAAGGATCGAGCAGTACTTC. This translates into CASSLVEGVRIEQYF. Based on the CDR3 plus reference TRBV5-1 and TRBJ2-7, the full variable domain is KAGVTQTPRYLIKTRGQQVTLSCSPISGHRSVSWYQQTPGQGLQFLFEYFSETQRNKGNFPGRFSGRQFSNSRSEMNVSTLELGDSALYLCASSLVEGVRIEQYFGPGTRLTVT.

The chain has TRBV18 and TRBJ1-3; D is unclear. The V and J ends lost 3 bases and 2 bases respectively, with 20 bases between them. The CDR3 is made up of 18 amino acids. Germline V lookup: CDR1 KGHSH, CDR2 LQKENI. CDR3 nucleotide sequence: TGTGCCAGCTCACCCCTTCTGCCCCCCCCATCCGCTGGAAACACCATATATTTT. Translation gives CASSPLLPPPSAGNTIYF.

The J gene is TRBJ2-5, the V gene TRBV5-1; D assignment may be TRBD1 or TRBD2 (5 bases each). Deletions cut 3 bases from V and 5 bases from J, with 20 bases between. The V gene's germline CDR1 is SGHRS and CDR2 YFSETQ. The CDR3 length is 16 residues. In nucleotides, the CDR3 is TGCGCCAGCAGCTCCCTCGCCCGAGGGGACCGGGAGACCCAGTACTTC. Translating it yields CASSSLARGDRETQYF.

The chain has TRBV5-1 and TRBJ2-5, with a tentative D call TRBD1 (7 bases). Near its end, the DNA agrees better with TRBJ2-7, so the J call may be wrong. The CDR3 loop spans 16 amino acids. Germline CDR1 SGHRS, CDR2 YFSETQ. CDR3 DNA: TGCGCCAGCAGCTTGGGACAGGGAGGTCGGGCCTACGAGCAGTACTTC. Protein product: CASSLGQGGRAYEQYF.

This clone has a handful of counts. Within the sample, other DNA sequences also encode this same CDR3. The V gene is TRBV4-1, the J gene TRBJ1-3; possibly TRBD1 for D (5 bases). Germline V CDR1 and CDR2: MGHRA, YSYEKL. Deletions cut 1 base from V and 1 base from J, with 5 bases between. The CDR3 totals 14 residues. The CDR3 region has the DNA TGCGCCAGCAGCCAAGCAGGGTCTGGAAACACCATATATTTT. Translation gives CASSQAGSGNTIYF.

The chain joins TRBV1 to TRBJ1-1. TRBV1 is a pseudogene. This CDR3 spans 14 amino acids. The CDR3 sequence is CTSSQDRAYTEAFF. The CDR3 DNA is TGCACCAGCAGCCAAGATCGGGCCTACACTGAAGCTTTCTTT.

V is TRBV5-5 and J is TRBJ2-3; a weak D match, TRBD2 (5 bases). Deletions cut 2 bases from V and 4 bases from J, with 8 bases between. This CDR3 is 13 amino acids long. Germline CDR1 is SGHKS and CDR2 is YYEKEE (reference sequence). CDR3 in amino acids: CASSFLAADTQYF. For the CDR3, the DNA is TGTGCCAGCAGCTTTCTAGCTGCAGATACGCAGTATTTT. The whole variable domain, filled in from reference TRBV5-5 and TRBJ2-3, reads DAGVTQSPTHLIKTRGQQVTLRCSPISGHKSVSWYQQVLGQGPQFIFQYYEKEERGRGNFPDRFSARQFPNYSSELNVNALLLGDSALYLCASSFLAADTQYFGPGTRLTVL.

The gene calls are TRBV30 and TRBJ2-5; possibly TRBD1 for D (6 bases). CDR1 and CDR2 (germline): GTSNPN, SVGIG (reference sequence). Between the trimmed V and J ends, which lost 8 bases and 1 base, there was a span of 20 bases. The CDR3 spans 15 residues. The CDR3 region has the DNA TGTGCCGTGGGGGCGTCAGGGGCTGTCCAAGAGACCCAGTACTTC. It yields the protein CAVGASGAVQETQYF.

This clone was detected a few times. The V and J genes are TRBV6-5 and TRBJ2-3; 15 nucleotides align to TRBD2. CDR1 and CDR2 (germline): MNHEY, SVGAGI. With V trimmed by 2 bases and J by 8 bases, 5 bases remained unmatched. The CDR3 length is 16 residues. Written as DNA, the CDR3 is TGTGCCAGCAGTTACGGACTAGCGGGAGGGATCGGTACGCAGTATTTT. The encoded protein is CASSYGLAGGIGTQYF.

To note about this clone: The identical CDR3 is also encoded by other nucleotide sequences in the sample. The V call is TRBV5-1, the J call TRBJ2-5, with 8 bases lining up with TRBD1. Trimming at V came to 0 bases and at J to 1 base, leaving 2 bases not matched to a gene. This CDR3 comprises 15 residues. Germline CDR1 is SGHRS and CDR2 is YFSETQ. The CDR3 DNA is TGCGCCAGCAGCTTGGGGGGGACAGGCCAAGAGACCCAGTACTTC. Translation: CASSLGGTGQETQYF.

CDR3 sequence reads: CASNNDRGSLEQYF. The CDR3 DNA is TGTGCCAGCAATAATGACAGGGGGAGCCTCGAGCAGTACTTC. The V call is TRBV6-6, the J call TRBJ2-7, with 9 bases fitting TRBD1. The CDR3 is 14 residues long. The V segment lost 7 bases and the J segment 6 bases; nucleotides outside the gene matches: 10. CDR1 MNHNY and CDR2 SVGAGI come from the germline V gene (reference sequence).

This chain links TRBV2 with TRBJ2-1; 8 nucleotides match TRBD2. J was trimmed by 4 bases and V by 3 bases; bases with no gene match: 2. In germline, CDR1 is SNHLY, CDR2 FYNNEI. The CDR3 has 14 residues. CDR3: CASSDAGGYNEQFF. The CDR3, as DNA: TGTGCCAGCAGTGATGCGGGGGGATACAATGAGCAGTTCTTC.

A single count supports this clone. The genes are TRBV13 and TRBJ1-3, with D perhaps matching TRBD1 (6 bases). There are 20 residues in the CDR3. Between the trimmed V and J ends, which lost 1 base and 0 bases, there was a span of 22 bases. Germline-derived CDR1 and CDR2 are PRHDT and FYEKMQ (reference sequence). The CDR3 loop is CASSLEGLWQRGISGNTIYF. The CDR3 DNA follows: TGTGCCAGCAGCTTAGAAGGACTCTGGCAGAGGGGGATCTCTGGAAACACCATATATTTT.

This clone was seen only once. This rearrangement joins TRBV2 to TRBJ1-1, with unresolved D. This CDR3 comprises 11 residues. The V end lost 7 bases, the J end lost 8 bases, and 11 bases lay between the germline ends. Germline CDR1 is SNHLY and CDR2 is FYNNEI. CDR3 sequence: CASTLSAEAFF. The CDR3, as DNA: TGTGCCAGCACCTTATCTGCGGAAGCTTTCTTT.

This chain connects TRBV2 to TRBJ1-1; D gene unclear. Per the germline V gene, CDR1 is SNHLY and CDR2 is FYNNEI. Trimming shortened V by 7 bases and J by 1 base, and 13 bases separated the two germline ends. The CDR3 runs 14 residues. The CDR3 DNA reads TGTGCCAGCACTGGCTGGGGAAGGAACACTGAAGCTTTCTTT. Protein product: CASTGWGRNTEAFF.

This sequence joins TRBV6-1 and TRBJ2-7; perhaps TRBD1 as D (5 bases). V was trimmed by 5 bases and J by 0 bases, leaving 11 bases between them. In germline, CDR1 is MNHNS, CDR2 SASEGT. The CDR3 has 14 amino acids. The chain's CDR3 is CASSSGWGSYEQYF. CDR3 nucleotides: TGTGCCAGCAGTTCAGGGTGGGGCTCCTACGAGCAGTACTTC.

V gene TRBV13 combines with J gene TRBJ2-1; either TRBD1 or TRBD2 may fit D (6 bases each). This CDR3 has 17 residues. Germline values: CDR1 PRHDT, CDR2 FYEKMQ (reference sequence). Trimming removed 0 bases from V and 4 bases from J, with 16 bases in between. CDR3 nucleotide sequence: TGTGCCAGCAGCTTAGGCCGAGGGGGAGGACGGTACAATGAGCAGTTCTTC. Residues: CASSLGRGGGRYNEQFF.